The T cell receptor (beta chain) described here comes from a study of response to subunit inactivated influenza vaccine. Trimming shortened V by 10 bases and J by 6 bases, and 22 bases separated the two germline ends. CDR1 and CDR2 from the germline V gene are PRHDT and FYEKMQ (reference sequence). This CDR3 is 15 amino acids long. TCRdb used MiXCR to reprocess the RT-PCR reads, holding one entry per CDR3 protein. Among roughly 700,000 distinct CDR3 sequences listed, approximately 15% were seen once. This sequence was found in a man aged 50-60 years who received an inactivated influenza vaccine. Sequences were derived from PBMCs from blood, sampled 14 to 15 days before vaccination. This rearrangement joins TRBV13 to TRBJ1-3; D is perhaps TRBD1 (6 bases). The CDR3 DNA sequence: TGTGCCACTACGGAAGGGGGGAGCATACAAAACACCATATATTTT. This sequence encodes CATTEGGSIQNTIYF. Based on the CDR3 plus reference TRBV13 and TRBJ1-3, the full variable domain is AAGVIQSPRHLIKEKRETATLKCYPIPRHDTVYWYQQGPGQDPQFLISFYEKMQSDKGSIPDRFSAQQFSDYHSELNMSSLELGDSALYFCATTEGGSIQNTIYFGEGSWLTVV.